Listed here is a single T cell receptor beta chain. The target of this receptor is not known. Per-nucleotide qualities are absent, and no much larger clonotype sits a single base away. The entry originates in a study of blood T cell repertoires in COVID-19 (dated by TCRdb to between 2020 and 2021). A note on the overall study: Collaborator samples came from the United States, Italy and Spain and covered acute and convalescent phases of COVID-19. The prospective study material was composed of cDNA or gDNA derived from T cells, B-cell-depleted T cells, or PBMCs. Deeply sampled blood TCRbeta repertoires from subjects exposed to, actively infected with, or recovered from COVID-19 were included in the dataset. A freely available public database, intended as a resource for researchers studying the immune response to SARS-CoV-2, is where the repertoires were released. Samples came from the ongoing ImmuneRACE study (first 160 participants) plus 1,254 subjects from 6 global collaborators. A de-identified subject ID, COVID-19 status, age in years and sex were almost always included in the sample metadata. Where available, HLA class I and class II types were taken from metadata supplied by the sample provider and were not determined by assay-based typing. Findings and caveats that apply to the study as a whole: The amount of clinical and demographic metadata varied by source and participant and was provided uncurated.

TCRbeta CDR3 regions were amplified from genomic DNA using the immunoSEQ Assay, a bias-controlled multiplex PCR. On the study's bioinformatics: Within the assay, amplification of reference gene primers was used to estimate how many nucleated cells each sample contained. Sequence reads were collapsed and filtered to measure the absolute abundance of every unique TCRbeta CDR3 rearrangement. For each sample, productive Simpson clonality was calculated as the square root of Simpson's diversity index over productive rearrangements. Entries here come from immuneACCESS through TCRdb and include only in-frame sequences with V and J called. Some clones fail to appear in such tables; in the studies checked, an unresolved V gene covers under half of the shortfall, and the cause of the remainder is unknown. The D gene and trimming were derived from the DNA, and the V and J assignments and clone size from that table. The sample table holds about 210,000 clones, of which around 83% were seen once. The ten largest clonotypes hold 7% to 10% of the sample.

Collaborating institutions collected whole blood in K2EDTA tubes following their own protocols. For TCRbeta analysis, collaborator samples were shipped as frozen whole blood, as isolated PBMCs, or as DNA extracted from either sample type. CDR1 and CDR2 are drawn from the germline V gene: LGHNA, YNFKEQ. Taken from cysteine to phenylalanine, the CDR3 has 15 residues. The CDR3 DNA has 45 bases and is translated from base 1. The V and J ends are trimmed by 3 bases and 4 bases, leaving 14 bases between them. Material for sequencing was peripheral blood. This TCR was recovered from a woman aged 45-65 years with acute or convalescent COVID-19. This chain joins TRBV4-2 to TRBJ2-3; a weak D assignment points to TRBD2 (5 bases agree). The CDR3 corresponds to CASSHSSSSADTQYF. In nucleotides, the sequence is TGTGCCAGCAGCCACTCTTCTAGCAGCGCAGATACGCAGTATTTT.